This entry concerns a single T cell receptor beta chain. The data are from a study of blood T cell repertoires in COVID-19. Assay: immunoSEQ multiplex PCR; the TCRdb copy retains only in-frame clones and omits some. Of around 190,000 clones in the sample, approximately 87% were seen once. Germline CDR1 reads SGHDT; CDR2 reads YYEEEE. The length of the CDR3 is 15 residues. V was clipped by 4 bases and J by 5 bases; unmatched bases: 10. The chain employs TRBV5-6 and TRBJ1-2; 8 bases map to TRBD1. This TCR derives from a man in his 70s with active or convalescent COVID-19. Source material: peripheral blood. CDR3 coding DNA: TGTGCCAGCAGCACCGGACAGGGCGGGTGGTATGGCTACACCTTC. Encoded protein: CASSTGQGGWYGYTF. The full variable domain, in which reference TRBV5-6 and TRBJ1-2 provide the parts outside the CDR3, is DAGVTQSPTHLIKTRGQQVTLRCSPKSGHDTVSWYQQALGQGPQFIFQYYEEEERQRGNFPDRFSGHQFPNYSSELNVNALLLGDSALYLCASSTGQGGWYGYTFGSGTRLTVV.